Shown below are 25 T cell receptor beta chains from a single sample sequenced in a study of T cell responses to AZD1222 COVID-19 vaccine. Sequencing used immunoSEQ multiplex PCR; TCRdb keeps in-frame clones, though not all of them. The sample has under 150,000 clones; more than 85% are singletons. This specimen consisted of peripheral blood, obtained on day 0 of AZD1222 vaccination. These receptors were collected from an adult in good health.

The V and J genes are TRBV6-6 and TRBJ2-1; D possibly matches TRBD1 or TRBD2 (6 bases each). Germline V gene lookup returns CDR1 MNHNY and CDR2 SVGAGI (reference sequence). V lost 8 bases, J lost 5 bases, and 22 bases lay in between. This CDR3 comprises 16 residues. This CDR3 reads CASGVDSGAFHNEQFF. In DNA form, the CDR3 reads TGTGCCAGCGGGGTGGATTCGGGGGCCTTCCACAATGAGCAGTTCTTC.

This chain joins TRBV5-5 and TRBJ1-2; D is possibly TRBD1 (5 bases). The V and J ends lost 0 bases and 7 bases respectively, with 22 bases between them. The CDR3 is made up of 17 amino acids. Germline V gene lookup returns CDR1 SGHKS and CDR2 YYEKEE (reference sequence). The CDR3 is CASSLAVRRDASSGYTF. The CDR3 DNA reads as TGTGCCAGCAGCTTGGCTGTTCGAAGGGACGCCTCGAGTGGCTACACCTTC.

J is TRBJ2-7 and V is TRBV28, with D perhaps assigned TRBD1 or TRBD2 (5 bases each). The V end was cut by 7 bases, the J end by 5 bases, with 18 bases between. The germline gives CDR1 MDHEN, CDR2 SYDVKM. This CDR3 region has 14 residues. The CDR3 DNA reads TGTGCCAGCACCTTACGGGGCCTGCCCGACGAGCAGTACTTC. It codes for CASTLRGLPDEQYF.

This clone occurred once. The V gene is TRBV7-9, the J gene TRBJ2-7; 10 bases are a match to TRBD2. Looked up from germline, CDR1 is SEHNR and CDR2 is FQNEAQ (reference sequence). The CDR3 totals 17 residues. The trim removed 2 bases at V and 4 bases at J, leaving 11 bases unmatched. The CDR3 DNA follows: TGTGCCAGCAGCTTAAAGGGTGGACTAGCGGAATATTACGAGCAGTACTTC. This sequence encodes CASSLKGGLAEYYEQYF.

The chain links TRBV3-1 (or the pseudogene TRBV3-2) to TRBJ2-7; the match to TRBD2 covers 8 bases. The CDR3 is 16 residues long. Unmatched junction bases numbered 11, after V lost 4 bases and J lost 3 bases. CDR1 and CDR2 (germline): LGHDT, YNNKEL (reference sequence). CDR3 residues: CASSRKVGLGYYEQYF. The CDR3 DNA follows: TGTGCCAGCAGCCGAAAAGTGGGACTAGGCTACTACGAGCAGTACTTC.

The genes are TRBV25-1 and TRBJ1-5; the match to TRBD1 covers 7 bases. This CDR3 is built from 15 residues. Germline lookup yields CDR1 MGHDK and CDR2 SYGVNS. The J segment lost 3 bases and the V segment lost 6 bases, leaving 8 bases of the junction unmatched. CDR3 amino acids: CASSRTGEPNQPQHF. CDR3 nucleotide sequence: TGTGCCAGCAGCCGGACAGGCGAACCCAATCAGCCCCAGCATTTT.

The chain has TRBV5-1 and TRBJ2-7; D possibly corresponds to TRBD2 (5 bases). The CDR3 consists of 14 residues. Germline V CDR1 and CDR2: SGHRS, YFSETQ. V was trimmed by 2 bases and J by 1 base, leaving 10 bases between them. The CDR3 DNA reads TGCGCCAGCAGCTTAGGAGGCCCATCCTACGAGCAGTACTTC. Amino acids: CASSLGGPSYEQYF.

V usage is TRBV5-5 and J usage is TRBJ2-1; perhaps TRBD1 as D (6 bases). V shed 3 bases and J shed 2 bases, with 9 bases lying between them. CDR1 and CDR2 (germline): SGHKS, YYEKEE (reference sequence). CDR3 length equals 14 residues. The CDR3 spells CASSSRDTYNEQFF. The CDR3 nucleotides read TGTGCCAGCAGCTCCCGGGACACCTACAATGAGCAGTTCTTC.

The rearrangement joins TRBV6-5 to TRBJ2-1; 7 bases align to TRBD1. In germline, CDR1 is MNHEY, CDR2 SVGAGI. After removal of 0 bases from V and 4 bases from J, the junction contained 6 bases not matched to a gene. This CDR3 has 16 amino acids. For the CDR3, the DNA is TGTGCCAGCAGTTACTCGGCAGGGGGTTTTTACAATGAGCAGTTCTTC. Protein product: CASSYSAGGFYNEQFF.

The rearrangement joins TRBV6-5 to TRBJ1-2; D might be TRBD1 (5 bases). Germline assignment: CDR1 MNHEY and CDR2 SVGAGI. Trimming left V 6 bases short and J 7 bases short, with 15 bases between. The CDR3 covers 13 residues. The CDR3: CASRPIAGFGYTF. CDR3 coding DNA: TGTGCCAGCAGACCAATCGCAGGGTTTGGCTACACCTTC.

This chain uses TRBV7-9 with TRBJ2-3, with 9 bases identical to TRBD2. This CDR3 spans 16 amino acids. With 5 bases clipped from V and 8 bases from J, the junction kept 14 bases outside the gene matches. The germline V gene has CDR1 SEHNR and CDR2 FQNEAQ (reference sequence). CDR3 in DNA: TGTGCCAGCAGCGATCCTAGCGGGGTCATTTCCGGTACGCAGTATTTT. Translation gives CASSDPSGVISGTQYF.

A note on this clone: A junction end diverges from the germline sequence, so it may reflect a read error. This chain links TRBV29-1 with TRBJ2-5; D not resolved. This CDR3 has 12 residues. The germline gives CDR1 SQVTM, CDR2 ANQGSEA. CDR3 bases: TGCAGCGTGGAAGAAGGGCGTGAGACCCAGTACTTC. Translation gives CSVEEGRETQYF.

The count of this clone is one. The CDR3 here is CSAPSRETQYF. CDR3 DNA: TGCAGTGCCCCCTCCAGGGAGACCCAGTACTTC. The genes are TRBV20-1 and TRBJ2-5, with D unclear. In germline, CDR1 is DFQATT, CDR2 SNEGSKA (reference sequence). The V end lost 6 bases, the J end lost 5 bases, and 10 bases lay between the germline ends. The CDR3 spans 11 residues.

This chain links TRBV18 with TRBJ2-7; D remains unclear. Germline V gene data show CDR1 as KGHSH and CDR2 as LQKENI. Trimming took off 2 bases at V and 5 bases at J, with 10 bases between the two ends. This CDR3 comprises 13 residues. This CDR3 reads CASSPSTSNEQYF. The CDR3 DNA sequence: TGTGCCAGCTCACCATCCACGTCGAACGAGCAGTACTTC.

The chain recombines TRBV15 with TRBJ2-6; tentative D call: TRBD2 (6 bases). V lost 4 bases and J lost 3, with 22 bases in between. This CDR3 is 19 amino acids long. Germline CDR1 and CDR2: LNHNV and YYDKDF (reference sequence). The chain's CDR3 is CATSTSGSGETGGANVLTF. Here the CDR3 DNA reads TGTGCCACCAGCACCTCCGGCTCGGGGGAGACGGGTGGGGCCAACGTCCTGACTTTC. The full variable domain, completed using reference TRBV15 and TRBJ2-6, is DAMVIQNPRYQVTQFGKPVTLSCSQTLNHNVMYWYQQKSSQAPKLLFHYYDKDFNNEADTPDNFQSRRPNTSFCFLDIRSPGLGDTAMYLCATSTSGSGETGGANVLTFGAGSRLTVL.

The CDR3 sequence is CASVIRGASPLHF. The CDR3 DNA reads TGTGCCAGCGTTATCAGGGGAGCATCACCCCTCCACTTT. The chain combines TRBV6-4 with TRBJ1-6; tentatively, D is TRBD1 (6 bases). CDR1 is MRHNA and CDR2 is SNTAGT in the germline V gene. This CDR3 spans 13 amino acids. Trimming cost V 8 bases and J 10 bases, with 15 bases left between them.

This chain connects TRBV6-1 to TRBJ1-1; possibly TRBD1 for D (6 bases). The CDR3 runs to 17 residues. Germline CDR1 is MNHNS and CDR2 is SASEGT. The germline V and J ends were trimmed by 4 bases and 1 base, with 19 bases remaining between them. The CDR3 sequence is CASSASRLQGRNTEAFF. The CDR3 region has the DNA TGTGCCAGCAGTGCTTCTCGTCTACAGGGACGGAACACTGAAGCTTTCTTT.

The rearrangement uses TRBV27 and TRBJ1-1, with D uncertain. This CDR3 comprises 12 residues. V shed 6 bases and J shed 11 bases, with 16 bases lying between them. CDR1 is MNHEY, CDR2 SMNVEV, per germline (reference sequence). This CDR3 reads CASRKSPKRAFF. DNA of the CDR3: TGTGCCAGCAGGAAGTCCCCCAAGAGGGCTTTCTTT.

The genes are TRBV27 and TRBJ2-7; 7 positions match TRBD1. V lost 2 bases to trimming and J lost 5 bases; unmatched junction nucleotides: 6. The germline V gene encodes CDR1 MNHEY and CDR2 SMNVEV (reference sequence). CDR3 length equals 14 residues. The CDR3 DNA follows: TGTGCCAGCAGTTTAGGGACAGCGTACGACGAGCAGTACTTC. Its translation is CASSLGTAYDEQYF.

The CDR3 nucleotides read TGTGCCATCAGTCAGGGGGTGGGCAATCAGCCCCAGCATTTT. This gives the protein CAISQGVGNQPQHF. The chain uses TRBV10-3 and TRBJ1-5; the match to TRBD1 covers 7 bases. Germline loops: CDR1 ENHRY, CDR2 SYGVKD. V dropped 5 bases and J dropped 2; count of bases not matched to a gene: 3. This CDR3 is 14 amino acids long.

The CDR3 here is CASSLTVYEQYF. As DNA, the CDR3 is TGTGCCAGCAGTTTGACAGTGTACGAGCAGTACTTC. This chain uses TRBV28 with TRBJ2-7; D possibly corresponds to TRBD1 (5 bases). This CDR3 has 12 residues. Germline-derived CDR1 and CDR2 are MDHEN and SYDVKM. The germline V and J ends were trimmed by 3 bases and 4 bases, with 7 bases remaining between them.

This rearrangement joins TRBV27 to TRBJ2-7, with 7 bases matching TRBD2. The germline gives CDR1 MNHEY, CDR2 SMNVEV (reference sequence). Unmatched junction bases numbered 6, after V lost 4 bases and J lost 6 bases. The CDR3 covers 13 residues. CDR3 sequence (DNA): TGTGCCAGCAGTTGGGGGGGTGGGGCCGAGCAGTACTTC. Its protein product is CASSWGGGAEQYF.

The chain employs TRBV29-1 and TRBJ2-5, with 9 bases fitting TRBD2. Germline V gives CDR1 SQVTM, CDR2 ANQGSEA. Trimming at V came to 7 bases and at J to 6 bases, leaving 15 bases not matched to a gene. This CDR3 is 15 amino acids long. The CDR3 DNA sequence: TGCAGCGCCACCGTAGGTAGCGGGAGTCCACAGACCCAGTACTTC. Translating it yields CSATVGSGSPQTQYF.

This clone was detected once. The chain carries TRBV7-9 and TRBJ2-1, with 7 bases fitting TRBD1. The CDR3 consists of 12 residues. Germline assignment: CDR1 SEHNR and CDR2 FQNEAQ (reference sequence). The V and J ends lost 6 bases and 9 bases, in that order; junction bases with no gene match: 5. CDR3 sequence reads: CASRLQGTEQFF. DNA for the CDR3: TGTGCCAGCAGATTACAGGGGACTGAGCAGTTCTTC.

This clone was detected only once. The gene calls are TRBV19 and TRBJ1-2, with D unresolved. The V gene lost 5 bases and the J gene lost 3 bases, with 7 bases spanning the gap. The germline V gene encodes CDR1 LNHDA and CDR2 SQIVND (reference sequence). This CDR3 spans 12 amino acids. CDR3 region: CASSVDYYGYTF. For the CDR3, the DNA is TGTGCCAGTAGTGTTGACTACTATGGCTACACCTTC.